This entry is about one T cell receptor (beta chain). The target antigen is unknown. This sample is drawn from a study of T cells in Graves' hyperthyroidism and ophthalmopathy. General study results and limits: Among thyroid clonotypes expanded above 0.001, most also appeared in blood.

Trimming stripped 6 bases from V and 0 bases from J, with 6 bases between. This CDR3 is 13 amino acids long. CDR1 is SNHLY, CDR2 FYNNEI, per germline. TCR beta CDR3 sequences were amplified from RNA transcripts. HTBI primers were used for first-round RT-PCR of the TCR CDR3. TCRdb re-analysed the multiplex PCR reads in MiXCR, keeping a single row per CDR3 protein. The sample yields a few hundred thousand distinct CDR3 sequences, roughly 20% seen once. The sequence was obtained from a man younger than 40 with Graves' ophthalmopathy. The J gene is TRBJ2-4, the V gene TRBV2; unclear D gene. Sequences were obtained from blood. CDR3 amino acids: CASSRIAKNIQYF. The CDR3 region has the DNA TGTGCCAGCAGCCGAATAGCCAAAAACATTCAGTACTTC.